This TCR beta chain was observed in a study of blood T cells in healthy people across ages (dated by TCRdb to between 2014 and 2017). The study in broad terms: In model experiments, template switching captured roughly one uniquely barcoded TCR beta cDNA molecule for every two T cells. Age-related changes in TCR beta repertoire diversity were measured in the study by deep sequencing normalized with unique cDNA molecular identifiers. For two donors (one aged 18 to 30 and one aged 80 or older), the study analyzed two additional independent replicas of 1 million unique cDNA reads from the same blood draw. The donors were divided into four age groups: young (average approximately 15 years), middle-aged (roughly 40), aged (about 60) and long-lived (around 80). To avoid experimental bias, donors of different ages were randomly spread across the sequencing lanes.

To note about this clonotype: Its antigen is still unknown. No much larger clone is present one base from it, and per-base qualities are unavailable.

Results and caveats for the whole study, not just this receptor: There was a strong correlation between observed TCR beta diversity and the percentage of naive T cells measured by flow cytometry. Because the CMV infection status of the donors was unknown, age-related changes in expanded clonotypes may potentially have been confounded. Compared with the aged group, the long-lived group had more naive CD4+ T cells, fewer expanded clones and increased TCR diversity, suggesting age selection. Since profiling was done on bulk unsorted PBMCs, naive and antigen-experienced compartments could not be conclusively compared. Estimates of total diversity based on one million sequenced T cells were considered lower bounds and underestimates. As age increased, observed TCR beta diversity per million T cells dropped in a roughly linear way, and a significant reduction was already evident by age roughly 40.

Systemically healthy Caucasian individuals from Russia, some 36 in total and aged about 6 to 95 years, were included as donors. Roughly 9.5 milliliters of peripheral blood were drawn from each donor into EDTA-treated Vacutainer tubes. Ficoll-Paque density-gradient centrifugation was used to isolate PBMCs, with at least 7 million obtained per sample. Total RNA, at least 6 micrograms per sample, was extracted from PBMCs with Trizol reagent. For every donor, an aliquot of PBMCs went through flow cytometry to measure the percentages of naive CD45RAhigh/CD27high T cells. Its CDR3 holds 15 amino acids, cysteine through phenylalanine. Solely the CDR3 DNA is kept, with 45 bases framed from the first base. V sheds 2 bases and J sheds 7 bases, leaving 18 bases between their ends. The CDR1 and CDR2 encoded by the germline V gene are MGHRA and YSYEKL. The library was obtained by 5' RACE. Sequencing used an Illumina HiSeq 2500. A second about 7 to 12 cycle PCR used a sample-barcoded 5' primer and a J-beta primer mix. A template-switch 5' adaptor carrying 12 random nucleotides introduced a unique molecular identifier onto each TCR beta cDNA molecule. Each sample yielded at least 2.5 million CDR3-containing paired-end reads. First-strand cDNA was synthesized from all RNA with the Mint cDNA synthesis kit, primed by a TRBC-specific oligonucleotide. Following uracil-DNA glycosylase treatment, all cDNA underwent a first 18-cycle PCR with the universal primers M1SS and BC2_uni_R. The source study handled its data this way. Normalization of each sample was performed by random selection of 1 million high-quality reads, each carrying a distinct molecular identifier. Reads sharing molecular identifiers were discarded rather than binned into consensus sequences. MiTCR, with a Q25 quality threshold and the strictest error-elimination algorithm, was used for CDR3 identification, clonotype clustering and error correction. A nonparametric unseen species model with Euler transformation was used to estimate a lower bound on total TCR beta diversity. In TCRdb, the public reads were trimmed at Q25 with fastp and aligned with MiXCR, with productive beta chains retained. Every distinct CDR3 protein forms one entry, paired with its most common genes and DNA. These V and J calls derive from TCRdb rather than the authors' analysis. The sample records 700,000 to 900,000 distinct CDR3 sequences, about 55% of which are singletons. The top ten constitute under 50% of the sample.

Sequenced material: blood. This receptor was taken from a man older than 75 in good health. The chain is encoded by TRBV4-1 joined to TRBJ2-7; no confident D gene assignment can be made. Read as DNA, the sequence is TGCGCCAGCAGCCAAACCCTGAAGGCCCACAATGAGCAGTACTTC. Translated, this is CASSQTLKAHNEQYF.